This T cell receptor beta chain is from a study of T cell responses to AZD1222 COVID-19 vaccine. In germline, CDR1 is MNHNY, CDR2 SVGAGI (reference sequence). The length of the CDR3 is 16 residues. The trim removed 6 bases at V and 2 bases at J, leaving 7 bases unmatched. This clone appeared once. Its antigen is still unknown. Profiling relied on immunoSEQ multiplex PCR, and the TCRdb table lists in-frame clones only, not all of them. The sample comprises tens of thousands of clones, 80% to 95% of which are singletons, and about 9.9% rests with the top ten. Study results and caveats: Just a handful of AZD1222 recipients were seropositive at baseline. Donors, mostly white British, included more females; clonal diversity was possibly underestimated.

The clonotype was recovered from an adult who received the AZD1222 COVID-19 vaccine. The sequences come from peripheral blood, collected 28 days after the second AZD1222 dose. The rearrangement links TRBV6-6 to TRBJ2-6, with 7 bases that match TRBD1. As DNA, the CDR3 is TGTGCCAGCAGCCGGGACAGTCGCCCTGGGGCCAACGTCCTGACTTTC. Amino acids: CASSRDSRPGANVLTF.